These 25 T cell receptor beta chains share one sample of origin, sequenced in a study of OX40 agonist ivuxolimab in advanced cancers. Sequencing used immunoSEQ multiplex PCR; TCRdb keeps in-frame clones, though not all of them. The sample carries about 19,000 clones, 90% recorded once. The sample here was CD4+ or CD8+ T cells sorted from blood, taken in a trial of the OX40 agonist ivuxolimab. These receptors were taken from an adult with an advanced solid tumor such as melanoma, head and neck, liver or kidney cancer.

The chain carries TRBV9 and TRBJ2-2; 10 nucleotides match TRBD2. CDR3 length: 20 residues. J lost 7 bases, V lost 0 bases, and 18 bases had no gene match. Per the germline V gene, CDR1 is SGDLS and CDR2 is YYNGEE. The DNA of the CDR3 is TGTGCCAGCAGCGTAGCGAGGTTGGAGCGGGAGGGCCCACGTAGCGGGGAGCTGTTTTTT. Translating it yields CASSVARLEREGPRSGELFF.

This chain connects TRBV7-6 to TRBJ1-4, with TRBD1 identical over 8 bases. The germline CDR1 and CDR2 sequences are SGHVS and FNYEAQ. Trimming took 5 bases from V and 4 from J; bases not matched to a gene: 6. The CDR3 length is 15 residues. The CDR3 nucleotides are TGTGCCAGCAGCCGATTTGACAGGGGTAATGAAAAACTGTTTTTT. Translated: CASSRFDRGNEKLFF.

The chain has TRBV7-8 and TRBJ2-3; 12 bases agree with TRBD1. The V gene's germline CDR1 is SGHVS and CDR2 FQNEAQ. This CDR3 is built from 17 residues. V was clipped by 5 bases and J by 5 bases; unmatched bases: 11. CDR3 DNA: TGTGCCAGCAGCCCATCTACCGGGACAGGGGGCATAGATACGCAGTATTTT. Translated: CASSPSTGTGGIDTQYF.

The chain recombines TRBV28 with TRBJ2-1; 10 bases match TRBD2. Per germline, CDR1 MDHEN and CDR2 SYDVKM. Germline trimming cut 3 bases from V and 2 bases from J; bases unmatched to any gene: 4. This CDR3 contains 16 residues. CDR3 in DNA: TGTGCCAGCAGTTTTTTAGCGGGAGGCCCCTACAATGAGCAGTTCTTC. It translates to CASSFLAGGPYNEQFF. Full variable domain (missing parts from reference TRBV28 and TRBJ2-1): DVKVTQSSRYLVKRTGEKVFLECVQDMDHENMFWYRQDPGLGLRLIYFSYDVKMKEKGDIPEGYSVSREKKERFSLILESASTNQTSMYLCASSFLAGGPYNEQFFGPGTRLTVL.

Here the CDR3 DNA reads TGTGCCAGCAGCCCGATGGCAGGGGTGAATACGCAGTATTTT. Amino acids: CASSPMAGVNTQYF. This chain links TRBV7-9 with TRBJ2-3; weak D call: TRBD1 (6 bases). This CDR3 spans 14 amino acids. The germline V and J ends were trimmed by 5 bases and 7 bases, with 16 bases remaining between them. Germline V lookup: CDR1 SEHNR, CDR2 FQNEAQ (reference sequence).

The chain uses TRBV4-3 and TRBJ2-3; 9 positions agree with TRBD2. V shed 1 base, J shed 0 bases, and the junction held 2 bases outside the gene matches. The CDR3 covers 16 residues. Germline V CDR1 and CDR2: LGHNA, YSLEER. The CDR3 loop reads CASSQGGTSSTDTQYF. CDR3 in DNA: TGCGCCAGCAGCCAAGGAGGGACTAGCAGCACAGATACGCAGTATTTT.

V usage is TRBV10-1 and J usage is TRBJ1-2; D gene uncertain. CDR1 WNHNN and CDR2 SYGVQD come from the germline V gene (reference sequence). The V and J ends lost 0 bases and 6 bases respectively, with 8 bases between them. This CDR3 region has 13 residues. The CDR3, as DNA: TGCGCCAGCAGTGAGTCCCAGTTACATGGCTACACCTTC. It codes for CASSESQLHGYTF.

CDR3 protein: CASLSGQGGHEQYF. The CDR3 DNA reads TGCGCCAGCCTAAGCGGACAGGGAGGGCACGAGCAGTACTTC. The chain recombines TRBV10-2 with TRBJ2-7, with TRBD1 as a possible D gene (8 bases). Per the germline V gene, CDR1 is WSHSY and CDR2 is SAAADI. The CDR3 has 14 amino acids. V was shortened by 8 bases and J by 5 bases, with 19 bases between the two germline ends.

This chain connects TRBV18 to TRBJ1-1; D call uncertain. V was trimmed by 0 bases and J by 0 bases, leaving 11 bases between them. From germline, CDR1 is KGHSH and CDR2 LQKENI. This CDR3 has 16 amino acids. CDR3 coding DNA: TGTGCCAGCTCACCACCAGAAGTAAAGATGAACACTGAAGCTTTCTTT. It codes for CASSPPEVKMNTEAFF.

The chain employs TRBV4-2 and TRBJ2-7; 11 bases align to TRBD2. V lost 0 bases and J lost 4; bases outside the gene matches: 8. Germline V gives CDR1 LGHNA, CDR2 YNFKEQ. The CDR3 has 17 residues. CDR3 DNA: TGTGCCAGCAGCCAAGACCTTAGCGGGAGGGAAAGATACGAGCAGTACTTC. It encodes CASSQDLSGRERYEQYF.

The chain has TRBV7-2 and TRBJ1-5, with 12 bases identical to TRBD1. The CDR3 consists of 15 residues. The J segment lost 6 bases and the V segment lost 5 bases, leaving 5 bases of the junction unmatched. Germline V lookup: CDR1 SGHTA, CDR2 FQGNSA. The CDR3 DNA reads TGTGCCAGCAGCCCCGGGACAGGGGGCTCTCAGCCCCAGCATTTT. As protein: CASSPGTGGSQPQHF.

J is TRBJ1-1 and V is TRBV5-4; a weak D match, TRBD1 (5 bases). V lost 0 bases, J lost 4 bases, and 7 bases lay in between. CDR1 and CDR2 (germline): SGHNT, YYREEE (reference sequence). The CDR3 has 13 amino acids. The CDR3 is CASSLGGGTEAFF. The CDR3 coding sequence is TGTGCCAGCAGCTTGGGGGGGGGCACTGAAGCTTTCTTT.

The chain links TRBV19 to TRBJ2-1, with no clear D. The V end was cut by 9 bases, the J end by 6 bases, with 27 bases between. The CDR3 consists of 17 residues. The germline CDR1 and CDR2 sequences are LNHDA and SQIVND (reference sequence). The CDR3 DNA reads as TGTGCCAGACCTATGCCCCTCCGGCCCCGCCAACGCAATGAGCAGTTCTTC. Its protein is CARPMPLRPRQRNEQFF.

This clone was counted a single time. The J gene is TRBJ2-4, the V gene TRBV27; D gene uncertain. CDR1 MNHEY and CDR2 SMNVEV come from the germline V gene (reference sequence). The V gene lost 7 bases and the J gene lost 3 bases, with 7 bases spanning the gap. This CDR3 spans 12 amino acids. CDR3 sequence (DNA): TGTGCCAGCAAAGATTTCAAAAACATTCAGTACTTC. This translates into CASKDFKNIQYF.

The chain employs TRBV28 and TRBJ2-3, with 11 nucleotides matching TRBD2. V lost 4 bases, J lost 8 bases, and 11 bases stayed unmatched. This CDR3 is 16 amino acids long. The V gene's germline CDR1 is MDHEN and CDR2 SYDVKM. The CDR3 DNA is TGTGCCAGCAGTTCCCCCGGGGTAGCGGGAGGGCCTACGCAGTATTTT. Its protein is CASSSPGVAGGPTQYF. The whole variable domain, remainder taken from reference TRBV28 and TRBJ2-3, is DVKVTQSSRYLVKRTGEKVFLECVQDMDHENMFWYRQDPGLGLRLIYFSYDVKMKEKGDIPEGYSVSREKKERFSLILESASTNQTSMYLCASSSPGVAGGPTQYFGPGTRLTVL.

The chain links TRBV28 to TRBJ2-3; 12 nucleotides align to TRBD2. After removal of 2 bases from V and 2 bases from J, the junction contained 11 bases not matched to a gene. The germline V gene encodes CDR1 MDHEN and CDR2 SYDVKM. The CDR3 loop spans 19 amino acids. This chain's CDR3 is CASSLMGLGLAGLTDTQYF. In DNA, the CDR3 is TGTGCCAGCAGTTTAATGGGGTTGGGACTAGCGGGCCTCACAGATACGCAGTATTTT.

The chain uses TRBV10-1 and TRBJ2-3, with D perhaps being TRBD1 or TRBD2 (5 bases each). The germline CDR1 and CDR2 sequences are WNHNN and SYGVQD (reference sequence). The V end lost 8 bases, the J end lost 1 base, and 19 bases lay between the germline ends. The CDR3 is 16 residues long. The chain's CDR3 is CASGNLARGRTDTQYF. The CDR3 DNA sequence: TGCGCCAGCGGTAACCTCGCTAGGGGACGCACAGATACGCAGTATTTT.

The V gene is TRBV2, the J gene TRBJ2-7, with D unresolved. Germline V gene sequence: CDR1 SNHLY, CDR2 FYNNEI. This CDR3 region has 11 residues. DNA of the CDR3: TGTGGGGTCCGGAGCTCCTACGAGCAGTACTTC. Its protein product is CGVRSSYEQYF.

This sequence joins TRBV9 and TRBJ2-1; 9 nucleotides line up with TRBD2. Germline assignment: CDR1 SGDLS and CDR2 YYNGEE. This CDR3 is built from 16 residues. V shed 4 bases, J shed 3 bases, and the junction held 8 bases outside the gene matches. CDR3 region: CASSPVGGRVYNEQFF. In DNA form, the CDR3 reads TGTGCCAGCAGCCCAGTTGGCGGGAGGGTCTACAATGAGCAGTTCTTC.

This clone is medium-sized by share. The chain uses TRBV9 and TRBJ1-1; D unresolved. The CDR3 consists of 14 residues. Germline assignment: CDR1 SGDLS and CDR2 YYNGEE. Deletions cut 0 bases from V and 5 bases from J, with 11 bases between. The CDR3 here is CASSVDGDWTEAFF. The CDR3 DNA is TGTGCCAGCAGCGTAGATGGGGATTGGACTGAAGCTTTCTTT. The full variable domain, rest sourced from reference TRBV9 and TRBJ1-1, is DSGVTQTPKHLITATGQRVTLRCSPRSGDLSVYWYQQSLDQGLQFLIQYYNGEERAKGNILERFSAQQFPDLHSELNLSSLELGDSALYFCASSVDGDWTEAFFGQGTRLTVV.

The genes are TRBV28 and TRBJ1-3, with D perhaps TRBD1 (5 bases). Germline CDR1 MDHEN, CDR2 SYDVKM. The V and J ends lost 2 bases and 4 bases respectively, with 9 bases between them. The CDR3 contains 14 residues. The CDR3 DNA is TGTGCCAGCAGTTTAAGAGGGGCCGGAAACACCATATATTTT. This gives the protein CASSLRGAGNTIYF.

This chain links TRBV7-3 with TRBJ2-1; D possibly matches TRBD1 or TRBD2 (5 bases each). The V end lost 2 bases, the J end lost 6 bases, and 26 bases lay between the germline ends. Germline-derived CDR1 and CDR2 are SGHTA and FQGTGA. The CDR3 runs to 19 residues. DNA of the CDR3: TGTGCCAGCAGCTTAGGGCTAGGGGCTGTCGGGGCGCCTGGCAATGAGCAGTTCTTC. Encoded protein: CASSLGLGAVGAPGNEQFF.

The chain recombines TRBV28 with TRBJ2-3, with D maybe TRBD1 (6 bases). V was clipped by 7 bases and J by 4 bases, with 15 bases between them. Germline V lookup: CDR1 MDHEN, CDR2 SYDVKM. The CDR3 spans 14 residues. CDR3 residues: CASNPRGNADTQYF. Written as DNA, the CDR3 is TGTGCCAGCAACCCCAGGGGCAACGCAGATACGCAGTATTTT.

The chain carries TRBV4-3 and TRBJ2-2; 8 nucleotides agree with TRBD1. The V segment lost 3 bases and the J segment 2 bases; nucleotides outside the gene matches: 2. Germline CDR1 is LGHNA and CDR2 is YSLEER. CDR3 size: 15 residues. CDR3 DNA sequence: TGCGCCAGCAGCCAGGACAGGGTAAACACCGGGGAGCTGTTTTTT. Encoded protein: CASSQDRVNTGELFF.

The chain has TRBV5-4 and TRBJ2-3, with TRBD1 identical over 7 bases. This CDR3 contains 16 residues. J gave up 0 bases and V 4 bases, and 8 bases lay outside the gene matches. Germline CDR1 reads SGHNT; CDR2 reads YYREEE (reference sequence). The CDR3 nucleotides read TGTGCCAGCAGCCAGACTCCGGGACAGAGCACAGATACGCAGTATTTT. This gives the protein CASSQTPGQSTDTQYF. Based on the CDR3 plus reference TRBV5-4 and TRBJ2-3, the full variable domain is ETGVTQSPTHLIKTRGQQVTLRCSSQSGHNTVSWYQQALGQGPQFIFQYYREEENGRGNFPPRFSGLQFPNYSSELNVNALELDDSALYLCASSQTPGQSTDTQYFGPGTRLTVL.